The rows below give T cell receptor beta chains drawn from one sample of a study of T cells in Graves' hyperthyroidism and ophthalmopathy. TCRdb itself ran the multiplex PCR reads through MiXCR, one entry per CDR3 protein. The table has roughly 300,000 distinct CDR3 sequences, about 25% seen once. The sequenced sample was blood. The source is a man aged 35 to 55 with Graves' hyperthyroidism that later progressed to Graves' ophthalmopathy. CDR3s include the opening cysteine and the closing phenylalanine or tryptophan.

V gene,J gene,CDR3 protein
TRBV5-1,TRBJ1-5,CASSETGTGSQPQHF
TRBV29-1,TRBJ2-7,CSVVVEIPYEQYF
TRBV6-2/TRBV6-3,TRBJ1-1,CASGPGQVIQTEAFF
TRBV20-1,TRBJ1-1,CSARDTEPEAFF
TRBV12-3/TRBV12-4,TRBJ2-7,CASSQPFRTGPYEQYF
TRBV11-2,TRBJ1-3,CASSFGYSGNTIYF
TRBV24-1,TRBJ2-7,CATSDSSGGPYEQYF
TRBV9,TRBJ1-1,CASSVVGAMNTEAFF
TRBV10-3,TRBJ1-2,CAISESIGPYGYTF
TRBV6-1,TRBJ1-1,CASSEAATEAFF
TRBV12-3/TRBV12-4,TRBJ1-1,CASSLGQRTEAFF